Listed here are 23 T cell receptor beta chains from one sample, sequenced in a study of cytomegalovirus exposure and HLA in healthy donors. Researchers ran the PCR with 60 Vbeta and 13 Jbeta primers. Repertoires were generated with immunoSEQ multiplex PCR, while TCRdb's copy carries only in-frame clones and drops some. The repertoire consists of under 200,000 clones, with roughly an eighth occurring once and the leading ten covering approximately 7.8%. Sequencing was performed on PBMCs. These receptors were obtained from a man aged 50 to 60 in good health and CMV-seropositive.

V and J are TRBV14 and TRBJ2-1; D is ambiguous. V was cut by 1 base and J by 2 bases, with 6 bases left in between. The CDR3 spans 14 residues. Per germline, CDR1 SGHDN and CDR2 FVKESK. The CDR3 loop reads CASSQGGPYNEQFF. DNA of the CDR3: TGTGCCAGCAGCCAAGGTGGCCCCTACAATGAGCAGTTCTTC.

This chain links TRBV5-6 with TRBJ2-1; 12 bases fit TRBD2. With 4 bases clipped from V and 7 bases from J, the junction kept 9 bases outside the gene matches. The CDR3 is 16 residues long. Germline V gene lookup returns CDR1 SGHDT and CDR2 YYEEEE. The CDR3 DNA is TGTGCCAGCAGCATACCTAGCGGGGGGGCCAGGAATGAGCAGTTCTTC. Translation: CASSIPSGGARNEQFF.

DNA of the CDR3: TGTGCCAGCAGTCCAGGGGGAGATAGCACTGAAGCTTTCTTT. This gives the protein CASSPGGDSTEAFF. This chain links TRBV7-9 with TRBJ1-1; 7 nucleotides match TRBD1. The CDR3 spans 14 residues. The V gene end was trimmed by 6 bases and the J gene end by 4 bases; junction bases not matched to a gene: 8. Germline V CDR1 and CDR2: SEHNR, FQNEAQ (reference sequence).

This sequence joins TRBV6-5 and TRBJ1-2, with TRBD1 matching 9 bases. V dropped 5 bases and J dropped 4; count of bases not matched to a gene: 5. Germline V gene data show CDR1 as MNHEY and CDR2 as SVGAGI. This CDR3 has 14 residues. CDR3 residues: CASSPGTGRYGYTF. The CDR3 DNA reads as TGTGCCAGCAGTCCCGGGACAGGGCGCTATGGCTACACCTTC.

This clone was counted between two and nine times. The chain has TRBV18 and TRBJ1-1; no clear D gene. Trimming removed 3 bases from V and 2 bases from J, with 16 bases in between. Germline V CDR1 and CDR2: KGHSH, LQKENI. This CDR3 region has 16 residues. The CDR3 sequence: CASSPPGGGYNTEAFF. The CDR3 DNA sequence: TGTGCCAGCTCACCGCCGGGAGGCGGATATAACACTGAAGCTTTCTTT. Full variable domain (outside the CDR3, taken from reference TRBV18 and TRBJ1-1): NAGVMQNPRHLVRRRGQEARLRCSPMKGHSHVYWYRQLPEEGLKFMVYLQKENIIDESGMPKERFSAEFPKEGPSILRIQQVVRGDSAAYFCASSPPGGGYNTEAFFGQGTRLTVV.

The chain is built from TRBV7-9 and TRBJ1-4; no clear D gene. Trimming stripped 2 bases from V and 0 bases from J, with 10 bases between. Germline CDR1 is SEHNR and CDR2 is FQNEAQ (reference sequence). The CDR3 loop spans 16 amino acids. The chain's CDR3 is CASSLSRSATNEKLFF. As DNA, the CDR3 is TGTGCCAGCAGCTTATCCCGGTCGGCAACTAATGAAAAACTGTTTTTT. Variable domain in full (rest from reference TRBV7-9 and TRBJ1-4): DTGVSQNPRHKITKRGQNVTFRCDPISEHNRLYWYRQTLGQGPEFLTYFQNEAQLEKSRLLSDRFSAERPKGSFSTLEIQRTEQGDSAMYLCASSLSRSATNEKLFFGSGTQLSVL.

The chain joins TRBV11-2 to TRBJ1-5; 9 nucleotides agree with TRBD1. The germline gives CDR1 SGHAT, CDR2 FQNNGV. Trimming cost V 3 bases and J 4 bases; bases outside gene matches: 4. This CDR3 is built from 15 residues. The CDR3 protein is CASSFTTGGNQPQHF. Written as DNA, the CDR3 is TGTGCCAGCAGCTTCACGACAGGGGGAAATCAGCCCCAGCATTTT.

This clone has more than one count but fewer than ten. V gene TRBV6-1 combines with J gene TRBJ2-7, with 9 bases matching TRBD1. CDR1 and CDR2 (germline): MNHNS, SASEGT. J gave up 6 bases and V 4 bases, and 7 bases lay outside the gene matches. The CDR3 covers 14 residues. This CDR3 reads CASSGRDRAFEQYF. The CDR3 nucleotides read TGTGCCAGCAGTGGAAGGGACAGGGCATTCGAGCAGTACTTC.

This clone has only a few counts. For the CDR3, the DNA is TGTGCCAGCAGCACCTCGGGACAAGGGACACCCCTCCACTTT. Translation: CASSTSGQGTPLHF. The rearrangement uses TRBV7-9 and TRBJ1-6; D might be TRBD1 (6 bases). Trimming left V 5 bases short and J 11 bases short, with 16 bases between. Germline assignment: CDR1 SEHNR and CDR2 FQNEAQ (reference sequence). This CDR3 comprises 14 residues.

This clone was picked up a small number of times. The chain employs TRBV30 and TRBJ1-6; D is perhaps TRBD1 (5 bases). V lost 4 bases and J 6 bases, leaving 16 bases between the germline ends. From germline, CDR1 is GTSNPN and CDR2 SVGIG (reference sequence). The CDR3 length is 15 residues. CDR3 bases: TGTGCCTGGATCCCGAAGGGGACTCCTAATTCACCCCTCCACTTT. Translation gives CAWIPKGTPNSPLHF.

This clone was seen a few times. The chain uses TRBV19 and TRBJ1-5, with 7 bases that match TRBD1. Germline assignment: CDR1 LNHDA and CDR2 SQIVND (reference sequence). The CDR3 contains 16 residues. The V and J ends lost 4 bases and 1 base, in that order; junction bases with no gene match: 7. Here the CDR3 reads CASSTRGQKSNQPQHF. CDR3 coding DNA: TGTGCCAGTAGTACCCGGGGACAGAAAAGCAATCAGCCCCAGCATTTT.

CDR3 DNA sequence: TGTGCCAGTAGTATTGGGCAGGGGGTAGGGGAGCAGTACTTC. Its translation is CASSIGQGVGEQYF. The genes are TRBV19 and TRBJ2-7; 7 bases agree with TRBD1. The CDR3 is 14 residues long. Germline lookup yields CDR1 LNHDA and CDR2 SQIVND (reference sequence). Losses at the gene ends were 3 bases for V and 7 bases for J; bases not matched to a gene: 9.

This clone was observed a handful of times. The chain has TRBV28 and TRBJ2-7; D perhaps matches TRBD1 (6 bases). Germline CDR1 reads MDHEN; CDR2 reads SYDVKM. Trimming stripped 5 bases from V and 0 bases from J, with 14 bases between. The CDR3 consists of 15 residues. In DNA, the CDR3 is TGTGCCAGCAGTGCTACGACAGGACGCTCCTACGAGCAGTACTTC. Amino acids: CASSATTGRSYEQYF.

The CDR3 DNA reads as TGCGCCAGCAGCCAAGGCCTTAGGGCAGGGATTTTTGGCTACACCTTC. This gives the protein CASSQGLRAGIFGYTF. The chain combines TRBV4-3 with TRBJ1-2, with a weak D call TRBD1 (5 bases). V was clipped by 1 base and J by 7 bases, with 19 bases between them. Germline V gene lookup returns CDR1 LGHNA and CDR2 YSLEER. CDR3 size: 16 residues.

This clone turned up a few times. CDR3 nucleotides: TGTGCCAGCAGCTGGGACAGGGGAGCCTGGGACACTGAAGCTTTCTTT. It is translated as CASSWDRGAWDTEAFF. The chain employs TRBV5-6 and TRBJ1-1; the match to TRBD1 covers 10 bases. CDR1 SGHDT and CDR2 YYEEEE come from the germline V gene. This CDR3 region has 16 residues. V was pared by 3 bases and J by 3 bases, with 8 bases of the junction left unmatched.

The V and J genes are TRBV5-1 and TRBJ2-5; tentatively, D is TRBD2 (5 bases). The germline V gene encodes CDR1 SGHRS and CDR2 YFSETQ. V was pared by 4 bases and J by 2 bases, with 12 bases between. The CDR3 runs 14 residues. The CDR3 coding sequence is TGCGCCAGCAGCCCTTTCGGGAAACAAGAGACCCAGTACTTC. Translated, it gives CASSPFGKQETQYF. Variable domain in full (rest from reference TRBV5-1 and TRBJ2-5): KAGVTQTPRYLIKTRGQQVTLSCSPISGHRSVSWYQQTPGQGLQFLFEYFSETQRNKGNFPGRFSGRQFSNSRSEMNVSTLELGDSALYLCASSPFGKQETQYFGPGTRLLVL.

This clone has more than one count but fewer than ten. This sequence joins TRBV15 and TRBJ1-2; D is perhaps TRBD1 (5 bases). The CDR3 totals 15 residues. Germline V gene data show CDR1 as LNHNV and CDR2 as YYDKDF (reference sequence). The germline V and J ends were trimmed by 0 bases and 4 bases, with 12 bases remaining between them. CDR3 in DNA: TGTGCCACCAGCAGAGATGGGCAGGGTGGCTATGGCTACACCTTC. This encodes CATSRDGQGGYGYTF.

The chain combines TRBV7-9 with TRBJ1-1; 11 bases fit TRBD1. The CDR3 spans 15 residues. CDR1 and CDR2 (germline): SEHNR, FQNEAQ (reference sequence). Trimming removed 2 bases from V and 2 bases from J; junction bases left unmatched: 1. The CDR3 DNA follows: TGTGCCAGCAGCTTATGGACAGGGGGCAACACTGAAGCTTTCTTT. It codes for CASSLWTGGNTEAFF.

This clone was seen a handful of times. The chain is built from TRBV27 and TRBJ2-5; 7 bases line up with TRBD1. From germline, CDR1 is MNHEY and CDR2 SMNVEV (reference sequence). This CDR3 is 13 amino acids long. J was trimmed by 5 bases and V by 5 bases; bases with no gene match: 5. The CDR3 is CASSRRQGETQYF. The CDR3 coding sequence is TGTGCCAGCAGTCGTCGACAGGGTGAGACCCAGTACTTC.

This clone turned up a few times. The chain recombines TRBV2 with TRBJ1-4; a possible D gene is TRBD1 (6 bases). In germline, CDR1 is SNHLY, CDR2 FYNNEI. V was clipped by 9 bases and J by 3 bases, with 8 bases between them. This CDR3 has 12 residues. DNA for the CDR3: TGTGCCAGAGGACAGTCTAATGAAAAACTGTTTTTT. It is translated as CARGQSNEKLFF.

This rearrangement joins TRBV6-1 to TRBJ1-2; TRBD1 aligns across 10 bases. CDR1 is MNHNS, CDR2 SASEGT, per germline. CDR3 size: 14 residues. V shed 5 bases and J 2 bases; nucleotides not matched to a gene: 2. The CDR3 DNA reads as TGTGCCAGCAGTATGGGACAGGGGAACTATGGCTACACCTTC. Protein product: CASSMGQGNYGYTF.

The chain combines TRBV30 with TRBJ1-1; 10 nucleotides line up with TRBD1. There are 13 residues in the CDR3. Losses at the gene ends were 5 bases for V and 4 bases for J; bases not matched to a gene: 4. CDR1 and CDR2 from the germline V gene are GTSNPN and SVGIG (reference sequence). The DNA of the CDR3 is TGTGCCTGGGACAGGGGGCTCGGCACTGAAGCTTTCTTT. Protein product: CAWDRGLGTEAFF.

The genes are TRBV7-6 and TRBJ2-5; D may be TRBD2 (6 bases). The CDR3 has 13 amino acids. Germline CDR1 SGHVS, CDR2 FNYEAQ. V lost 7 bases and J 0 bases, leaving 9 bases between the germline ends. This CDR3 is CASKKRDQETQYF. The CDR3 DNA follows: TGTGCCAGCAAAAAGCGGGACCAAGAGACCCAGTACTTC.